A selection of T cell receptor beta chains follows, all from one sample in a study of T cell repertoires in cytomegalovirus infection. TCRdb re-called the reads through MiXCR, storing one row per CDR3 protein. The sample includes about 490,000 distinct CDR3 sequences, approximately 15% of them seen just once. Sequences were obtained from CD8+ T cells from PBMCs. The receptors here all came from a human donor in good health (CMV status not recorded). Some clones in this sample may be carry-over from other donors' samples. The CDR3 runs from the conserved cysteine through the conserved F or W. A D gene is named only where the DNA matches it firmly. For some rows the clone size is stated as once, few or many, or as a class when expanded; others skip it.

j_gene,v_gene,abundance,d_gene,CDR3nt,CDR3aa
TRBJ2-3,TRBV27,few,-,TGTGCCAGCAGCTCGATCCTCAGGGGCACAGATACGCAGTATTTT,CASSSILRGTDTQYF
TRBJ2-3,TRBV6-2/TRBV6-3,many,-,TGTGCCAGCAGTTACTTCCACACCAGCAGCACAGATACGCAGTATTTT,CASSYFHTSSTDTQYF
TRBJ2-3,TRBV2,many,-,TGTGCCAGCAGTGACCCCGGTGAGGGGGCGGGAGGCACAGATACGCAGTATTTT,CASSDPGEGAGGTDTQYF
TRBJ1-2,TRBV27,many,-,TGTGCCAGCAGTTCTGCTATTATTACGTTCTTC,CASSSAIITFF
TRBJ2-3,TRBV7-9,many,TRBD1,TGTGCCAGCTTTGGGACAGGGGAAGTCGCAGATACGCAGTATTTT,CASFGTGEVADTQYF
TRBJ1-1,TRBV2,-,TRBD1,TGTGCCAGCAAAGCCGGGACAGGCTTTGAAGCTTTCTTT,CASKAGTGFEAFF
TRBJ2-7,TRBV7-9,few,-,TGTGCCAGCAGCTTAGGAAGTGAGGCAGTGAGGTACGAGCAGTACTTC,CASSLGSEAVRYEQYF
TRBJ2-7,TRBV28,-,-,TGTGCCAGCAGTATGACAGGAAATCCTACCTACGAGCAGTACTTC,CASSMTGNPTYEQYF
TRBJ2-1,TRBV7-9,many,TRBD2,TGTGCCAGCAGCACCTCCGGACTAGCCCTCGATGAGCAGTTCTTC,CASSTSGLALDEQFF
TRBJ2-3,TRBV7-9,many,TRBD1,TGTGCCAGCAGCTTGATAGGGGGCGAAAATACGCAGTATTTT,CASSLIGGENTQYF